This note documents a single T cell receptor beta chain sequence. This sample is part of a study of human T cells and chemical hapten exposure. The germline V and J ends were trimmed by 2 bases and 7 bases, with 15 bases remaining between them. The CDR3 loop spans 15 amino acids. CDR1 LGHNA and CDR2 YNFKEQ come from the germline V gene. The authors' processing: The number of TCRs in each sample had a median of about 95,000 and spanned about 20,000 to 690,600. TCRdb re-called the RACE reads with MiXCR, one entry per CDR3 protein. The V and J calls shown here were made by TCRdb, not taken from the authors' results. The sample shows some 170,000 distinct CDR3 sequences, around 30% of them seen only once. The time point here: patch test 3, about 24 weeks after DPC sensitization. Treatment specified: therapeutic diphenylcyclopropenone sensitization with weekly scalp DPC.

This clonotype was obtained from a woman younger than 30 with alopecia areata. Some clones in this sample may be carry-over from other donors' samples. The chain couples TRBV4-2 to TRBJ2-1; perhaps TRBD1 as D (5 bases). The starting material was whole blood, obtained in connection with sensitization to the hapten diphenylcyclopropenone (DPC). The CDR3 DNA reads as TGTGCCAGCAGCCAACGACAGTCTAATGAGAATGAGCAGTTCTTC. This sequence encodes CASSQRQSNENEQFF.